This T cell receptor (beta chain) was obtained from a study of CD8 T cells in ankylosing spondylitis. Notes on the study in general: In ankylosing spondylitis blood, a motif of roughly eight highly homologous TCR beta variants appeared characteristic.

Each CDR3 protein is one row after TCRdb ran MiXCR on the 5' RACE reads. The data show about 700,000 distinct CDR3 sequences, 19% seen once. This clonotype was detected many times. The antigen is not known. The TCR was taken from a male donor with ankylosing spondylitis. The sequenced sample consisted of blood, either unsorted or a sorted T cell fraction (not recorded which).

CDR3 in DNA: TGTGCCAGCAGTGACTCGACAGGTGGGGCCAACGTCCTGACTTTC. Translation gives CASSDSTGGANVLTF. The V and J genes are TRBV6-4 and TRBJ2-6; D may be TRBD1 (6 bases). The CDR3 runs to 15 residues. CDR1 and CDR2 from the germline V gene are MRHNA and SNTAGT. V lost 0 bases and J lost 3, with 6 bases in between.